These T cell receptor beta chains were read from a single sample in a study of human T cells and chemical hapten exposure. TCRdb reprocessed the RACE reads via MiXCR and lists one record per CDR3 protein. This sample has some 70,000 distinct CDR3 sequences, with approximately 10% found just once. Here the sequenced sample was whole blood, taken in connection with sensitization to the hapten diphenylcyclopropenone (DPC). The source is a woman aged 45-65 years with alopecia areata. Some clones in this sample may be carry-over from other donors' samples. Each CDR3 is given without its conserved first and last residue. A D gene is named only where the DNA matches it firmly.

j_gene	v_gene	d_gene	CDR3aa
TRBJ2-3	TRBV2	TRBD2	ASKAGGRGTDTQY
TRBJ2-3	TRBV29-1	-	SVEGRLLTSTDTQY
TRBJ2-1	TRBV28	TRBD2	ASSSLAGGPNEQF
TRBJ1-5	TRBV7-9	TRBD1	ASSFFSGQGNQPQH
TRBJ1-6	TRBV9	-	ASSPPGEGSPLH
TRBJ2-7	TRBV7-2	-	ASSFTGAGPYEQY
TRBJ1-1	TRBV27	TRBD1	ASSPDRVAFEAF
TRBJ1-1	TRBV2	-	ASKVDGQTEAF
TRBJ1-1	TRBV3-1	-	ASSQDRRGTEAF
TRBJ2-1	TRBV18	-	ASTPGLFDEQF
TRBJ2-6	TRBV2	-	ASSEMGSRANVLT
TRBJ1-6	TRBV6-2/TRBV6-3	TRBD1	ASSYDITGTASSYNSPLH
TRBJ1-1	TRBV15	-	ATSGEGIDEAF
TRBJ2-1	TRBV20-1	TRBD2	SARVSGTTSSYNEQF
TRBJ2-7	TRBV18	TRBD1	ASSGRDSGYEQY
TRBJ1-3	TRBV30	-	AWSWGHSGNTIY
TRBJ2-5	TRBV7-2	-	ASRSPSSRETQY
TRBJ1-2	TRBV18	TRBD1	ASSPPGTGLFDYT
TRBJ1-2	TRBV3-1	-	ASSQVQGNYGYT
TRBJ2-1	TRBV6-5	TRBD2	ASSTGGAGGDEQF
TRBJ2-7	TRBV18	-	ASSPRQTYEQY
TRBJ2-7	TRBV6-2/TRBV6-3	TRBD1	ASTRVRTGPTYEQY
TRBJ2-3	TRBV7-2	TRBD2	ASSRSGHSGDTQY
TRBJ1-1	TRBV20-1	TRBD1	SAERLQGANTEAF
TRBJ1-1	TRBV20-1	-	SARALQGAEAF
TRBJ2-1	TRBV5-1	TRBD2	ASSTPGTSGIYNEQF
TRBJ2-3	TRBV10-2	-	ASSDSSDTQY
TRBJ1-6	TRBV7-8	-	ASKQESSYNSPLH
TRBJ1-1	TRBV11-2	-	ASSLHQGPGTEAF
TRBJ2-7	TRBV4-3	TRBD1	ASSRDRSYEQY
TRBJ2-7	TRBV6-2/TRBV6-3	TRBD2	ASSPKLAGPYEQY
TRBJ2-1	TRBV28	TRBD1	ASGQGSNEQF
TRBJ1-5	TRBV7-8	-	ASSLTGGSPQPQH
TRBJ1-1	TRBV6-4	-	ASSEASNTEAF
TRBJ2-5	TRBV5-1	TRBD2	ASMRVGGGETQY
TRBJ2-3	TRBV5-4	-	ASSFQGTGDTQY
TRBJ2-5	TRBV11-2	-	ASSLSSVQETQY
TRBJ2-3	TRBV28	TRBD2	ASSSPSPGTSGRDTQY
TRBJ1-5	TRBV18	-	ASSPAAGGNQPQH
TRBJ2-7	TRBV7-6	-	ASSRFTGRGYEQY
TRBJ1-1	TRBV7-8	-	ASSQDNMNTEAF
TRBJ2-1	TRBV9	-	ASSLRTATSYNEQF
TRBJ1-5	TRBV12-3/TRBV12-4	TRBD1	ASSLRAGGLISNQPQH
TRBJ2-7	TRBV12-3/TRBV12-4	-	ASSFGRSSYEQY
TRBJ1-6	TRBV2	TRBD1	ASSLTGENSPLH
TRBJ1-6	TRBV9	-	ASSGGMHNSPLH
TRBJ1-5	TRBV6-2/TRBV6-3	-	ATLAGGHNQPQH
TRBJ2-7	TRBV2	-	ASHRQLSYEQY
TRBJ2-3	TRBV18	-	ASSPDSSTDTQY
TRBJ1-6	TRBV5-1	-	ASSAVDSRNSPLH
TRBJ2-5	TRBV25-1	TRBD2	ASRRTRGNQETQY
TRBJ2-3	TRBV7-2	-	ASSVDLLAARSPDTQY
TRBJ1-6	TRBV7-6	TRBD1	ASSPQGAAYNSPLH
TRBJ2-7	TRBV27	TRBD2	ASSPSGRPYEQY
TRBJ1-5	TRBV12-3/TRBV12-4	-	ASGSPARGNQPQH
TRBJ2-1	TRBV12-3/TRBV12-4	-	ASSFTGSYNEQF
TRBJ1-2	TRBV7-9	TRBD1	ASSWTGFYGYT
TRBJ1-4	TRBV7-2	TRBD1	ASSPGTGQLNEKLF
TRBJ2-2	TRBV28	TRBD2	ASGGLAVATGELF